This entry lists 26 T cell receptor beta chains sequenced from one sample in a study of blood T cell repertoires in COVID-19. Clones were read by immunoSEQ multiplex PCR, and TCRdb kept only the in-frame ones, dropping some. The sample yields more than 200,000 clones, 80% to 90% seen once. Sequencing used PBMCs or T cells enriched from blood (not recorded which). The receptors here all came from a woman under 40 who had recovered from COVID-19.

The chain recombines TRBV5-5 with TRBJ2-2; maybe TRBD1 (6 bases). This CDR3 contains 15 residues. The germline V and J ends were trimmed by 2 bases and 4 bases, with 12 bases remaining between them. The germline CDR1 and CDR2 sequences are SGHKS and YYEKEE (reference sequence). The CDR3 bases are TGTGCCAGCAGCTTTGGACAGTTTATCACCGGGGAGCTGTTTTTT. Translating gives CASSFGQFITGELFF.

The gene calls are TRBV19 and TRBJ1-5, with 10 bases that match TRBD1. The CDR3 is 15 amino acids. Trimming removed 3 bases from V and 5 bases from J; junction bases left unmatched: 4. Per the germline V gene, CDR1 is LNHDA and CDR2 is SQIVND (reference sequence). In nucleotides, the CDR3 is TGTGCCAGTAGTATTCTGACAGGGGGCGATCAGCCCCAGCATTTT. It is translated as CASSILTGGDQPQHF.

This clone has more than one count but fewer than ten. V and J are TRBV6-8 and TRBJ1-1; the match to TRBD1 covers 7 bases. V trimming: 10 bases; J trimming: 4 bases; junction bases outside the gene matches: 9. This CDR3 has 13 residues. The germline gives CDR1 MNHGY, CDR2 SAAAGT. In DNA form, the CDR3 reads TGTGCCACCAGGGGGAGGTTAAGCACTGAAGCTTTCTTT. Residues: CATRGRLSTEAFF.

The chain employs TRBV5-3 and TRBJ2-2; 8 nucleotides align to TRBD2. TRBV5-3 is sorted into the ORF group, with uncertain function. This CDR3 spans 18 amino acids. The trim removed 2 bases at V and 0 bases at J, leaving 9 bases unmatched. The CDR3 DNA reads as TGTGCCAGAAGCTTTAGCGAGCGGGAGCCCGCGAACACCGGGGAGCTGTTTTTT. It encodes CARSFSEREPANTGELFF.

V is TRBV7-3 and J is TRBJ2-3, with a weak D call TRBD1 (5 bases). The CDR3 is 15 residues long. The germline V gene has CDR1 SGHTA and CDR2 FQGTGA. Trimming took 0 bases from V and 0 from J, leaving 7 bases between them. The CDR3 nucleotides are TGTGCCAGCAGCTTAACGGGGCAGAGCACAGATACGCAGTATTTT. Translation gives CASSLTGQSTDTQYF.

The chain recombines TRBV19 with TRBJ2-1; 8 bases line up with TRBD1. Germline-derived CDR1 and CDR2 are LNHDA and SQIVND (reference sequence). The CDR3 has 15 residues. J gave up 6 bases and V 1 base, and 5 bases lay outside the gene matches. The CDR3 DNA reads TGTGCCAGTAGTATAGGGACAGGGCTCTTCAATGAGCAGTTCTTC. As protein: CASSIGTGLFNEQFF.

In the case of this clone: The sample contains more than one DNA sequence encoding this CDR3. This sequence joins TRBV19 and TRBJ1-1; 8 bases agree with TRBD1. The germline gives CDR1 LNHDA, CDR2 SQIVND (reference sequence). Trimming cost V 4 bases and J 1 base; bases outside gene matches: 5. The CDR3 totals 15 residues. The CDR3 region is CASSTTGGRNTEAFF. DNA for the CDR3: TGTGCCAGTAGTACCACAGGGGGAAGGAACACTGAAGCTTTCTTT.

V and J are TRBV23-1 and TRBJ2-7; 7 positions match TRBD1. TRBV23-1 is reported as an ORF; its role is uncertain. J gave up 1 base and V 0 bases, and 18 bases lay outside the gene matches. The CDR3 runs 20 residues. CDR3 in DNA: TGCGCCAGCAGTCAATCACCCCGCGGGCCCGAGACAGGGATTTCCTACGAGCAGTACTTC. It is translated as CASSQSPRGPETGISYEQYF.

The V call is TRBV7-2, the J call TRBJ2-7; tentative D call: TRBD2 (6 bases). Trimming stripped 0 bases from V and 0 bases from J, with 9 bases between. The CDR3 covers 15 residues. CDR1 is SGHTA, CDR2 FQGNSA, per germline. CDR3 region: CASSLAGGNSYEQYF. CDR3 in DNA: TGTGCCAGCAGCTTAGCGGGGGGAAACTCCTACGAGCAGTACTTC.

The chain is built from TRBV12-1 and TRBJ2-7; no DNA check was done on the table's D call, TRBD2. TRBV12-1 is annotated as a pseudogene. The CDR3 contains 21 residues. The CDR3 DNA is TGTGCCAGCAGCCAGGTGCGACCGGGACTAGCGGGAGTGGGCCCCCACTACGAGCAGTACTTC. It encodes CASSQVRPGLAGVGPHYEQYF.

This chain connects TRBV29-1 to TRBJ2-5, with D possibly TRBD1 on 6 matching bases. The germline V gene has CDR1 SQVTM and CDR2 ANQGSEA. V shed 6 bases and J shed 4 bases, with 15 bases lying between them. The CDR3 contains 13 residues. The CDR3 region has the DNA TGCAGCGTCCGGTTTACAGGGCGAGAGACCCAGTACTTC. It encodes CSVRFTGRETQYF.

The chain employs TRBV5-6 and TRBJ1-5; D uncertain. This CDR3 spans 18 amino acids. Germline lookup yields CDR1 SGHDT and CDR2 YYEEEE. V was shortened by 1 base and J by 9 bases, with 26 bases between the two germline ends. CDR3 sequence: CASSLFVDSLIPPGPQHF. The DNA for the CDR3 is TGTGCCAGCAGCTTGTTCGTGGATAGCCTCATCCCCCCGGGGCCCCAGCATTTT. The full variable domain, completed using reference TRBV5-6 and TRBJ1-5, is DAGVTQSPTHLIKTRGQQVTLRCSPKSGHDTVSWYQQALGQGPQFIFQYYEEEERQRGNFPDRFSGHQFPNYSSELNVNALLLGDSALYLCASSLFVDSLIPPGPQHFGDGTRLSIL.

This chain joins TRBV4-3 and TRBJ1-3; D uncertain. Germline CDR1 reads LGHNA; CDR2 reads YSLEER. The CDR3 contains 16 residues. The V gene lost 2 bases and the J gene lost 3 bases, with 14 bases spanning the gap. CDR3 nucleotides: TGCGCCAGCAGCCAAATCTTCCCTTTACATGGAAACACCATATATTTT. It translates to CASSQIFPLHGNTIYF.

The genes are TRBV5-1 and TRBJ2-5; 7 positions match TRBD2. The junction had 2 bases not matched to a gene; V was cut back by 3 bases and J by 3 bases. This CDR3 is 13 amino acids long. Germline CDR1 and CDR2: SGHRS and YFSETQ. CDR3 loop: CASSWGGEETQYF. DNA of the CDR3: TGCGCCAGCAGCTGGGGGGGTGAAGAGACCCAGTACTTC.

The chain recombines TRBV29-1 with TRBJ2-7; 7 bases are a match to TRBD1. The junction had 9 bases not matched to a gene; V was cut back by 4 bases and J by 3 bases. Per the germline V gene, CDR1 is SQVTM and CDR2 is ANQGSEA. The CDR3 loop spans 14 amino acids. In nucleotides, the CDR3 is TGCAGCGTTGGGGGGAACAGGGGTTACTACGAGCAGTACTTC. It translates to CSVGGNRGYYEQYF.

V and J are TRBV14 and TRBJ2-2; D is ambiguous. V gave up 4 bases and J gave up 5 bases, with 11 bases separating them. This CDR3 has 14 amino acids. Germline CDR1 is SGHDN and CDR2 is FVKESK. The CDR3 nucleotides are TGTGCCAGCAGCCGCAGAGAGGAAACCGGGGAGCTGTTTTTT. The encoded protein is CASSRREETGELFF.

This clone appeared once. CDR3 region: CASNDESGMGRGEQFF. The CDR3 DNA is TGTGCCAGCAACGATGAGTCCGGGATGGGGAGGGGTGAGCAGTTCTTC. J is TRBJ2-1 and V is TRBV28, with 7 bases lining up with TRBD2. The length of the CDR3 is 16 residues. The V gene end was trimmed by 7 bases and the J gene end by 9 bases; junction bases not matched to a gene: 18. CDR1 and CDR2 from the germline V gene are MDHEN and SYDVKM.

This clone was detected once. V gene TRBV18 combines with J gene TRBJ2-2, with TRBD2 as a possible D gene (6 bases). Germline V gene sequence: CDR1 KGHSH, CDR2 LQKENI. Trimming took 5 bases from V and 2 from J, leaving 12 bases between them. CDR3 size: 15 residues. The CDR3 region has the DNA TGTGCCAGCTCATCGGAGGGCGTCAACACCGGGGAGCTGTTTTTT. It specifies CASSSEGVNTGELFF.

The chain links TRBV29-1 to TRBJ1-2; 8 nucleotides align to TRBD1. The CDR3 covers 13 residues. V was pared by 6 bases and J by 8 bases, with 11 bases of the junction left unmatched. Germline CDR1 is SQVTM and CDR2 is ANQGSEA. As DNA, the CDR3 is TGCAGCGTCGAGATTGGACAGGGTTGGGGCTACACCTTC. It encodes CSVEIGQGWGYTF.

V and J are TRBV6-2 or TRBV6-3 and TRBJ2-1; 10 nucleotides match TRBD1. V trimming: 4 bases; J trimming: 7 bases; junction bases outside the gene matches: 13. The germline gives CDR1 MNHEY, CDR2 SVGEGT. The CDR3 length is 17 residues. The CDR3: CASSLHRTGGRENEQFF. For the CDR3, the DNA is TGTGCCAGCAGTTTACACCGGACAGGGGGAAGGGAGAATGAGCAGTTCTTC.

The chain has TRBV15 and TRBJ2-7, with D possibly matching TRBD1 (6 bases). V dropped 7 bases and J dropped 3 bases, with 13 bases sitting between them. The CDR3 consists of 13 residues. The germline CDR1 and CDR2 sequences are LNHNV and YYDKDF (reference sequence). The CDR3 bases are TGTGCCACCACCCGACAGGTAAACTACGAGCAGTACTTC. Residues: CATTRQVNYEQYF.

This clone was detected only once. The CDR3 DNA reads TGTGCCAGCAGCATCGGGACAGGGGCTTACAATGAGCAGTTCTTC. This encodes CASSIGTGAYNEQFF. The rearrangement joins TRBV11-3 to TRBJ2-1; 10 bases fit TRBD1. The germline V gene encodes CDR1 SGHNT and CDR2 YENEEA. V trimming: 5 bases; J trimming: 4 bases; junction bases outside the gene matches: 5. The CDR3 has 15 amino acids.

This sequence joins TRBV7-2 and TRBJ1-5, with 9 nucleotides matching TRBD1. The V segment lost 5 bases and the J segment 7 bases; nucleotides outside the gene matches: 6. The CDR3 covers 14 residues. Germline values: CDR1 SGHTA, CDR2 FQGNSA. In nucleotides, the CDR3 is TGTGCCAGCAGCCCCGGACAGGGGCGGCAGCCCCAGCATTTT. Translated, it gives CASSPGQGRQPQHF.

The chain recombines TRBV5-8 with TRBJ1-3, with a possible D match to TRBD1 (6 bases). Germline CDR1 is SGHTS and CDR2 is YDEGEE. The V and J ends lost 1 base and 4 bases respectively, with 12 bases between them. This CDR3 has 15 residues. The CDR3 loop reads CASSLYGGNGNTIYF. The CDR3 DNA follows: TGTGCCAGCAGCTTGTATGGGGGCAACGGAAACACCATATATTTT.

This clone was counted once. This rearrangement joins TRBV20-1 to TRBJ2-1; TRBD2 is a possible D gene (5 bases). Germline V gene lookup returns CDR1 DFQATT and CDR2 SNEGSKA (reference sequence). Trimming removed 3 bases from V and 0 bases from J, with 12 bases in between. This CDR3 comprises 15 residues. The CDR3: CSASDSSGSYNEQFF. CDR3 nucleotides: TGCAGTGCTAGTGACTCGAGCGGCTCCTACAATGAGCAGTTCTTC.

A note on this clone: Other DNA variants within this sample encode the same CDR3. V usage is TRBV28 and J usage is TRBJ1-1; no firm D call. From germline, CDR1 is MDHEN and CDR2 SYDVKM. The CDR3 length is 12 residues. V gave up 4 bases and J gave up 4 bases, with 7 bases separating them. DNA for the CDR3: TGTGCCAGCAGTTCGGGAGGCACTGAAGCTTTCTTT. Encoded protein: CASSSGGTEAFF.